A selection of T cell receptor beta chains follows, all from one sample in a study of T cells in localized non-small cell lung cancer. Generated by immunoSEQ multiplex PCR, the TCRdb table keeps only in-frame clones and is missing some. The sample has 2,000 to 2,500 clones, 20% to 30% seen once. Source: normal lung tissue next to the tumor, taken before any cancer treatment. These receptors were collected from a male donor older than 55 with stage II lung adenocarcinoma. Each CDR3 is given with its conserved first and last residue. Fields, in order: clone size, J gene, D gene, V gene, CDR3 protein, CDR3 DNA. A D gene is named only where the DNA matches it firmly. Clone size is shown for a subset of rows, as once, few, many or a class of expanded clone.

few	TRBJ1-2	TRBD1	TRBV30	CAWSPPGQGYGYTF	TGTGCCTGGAGTCCCCCGGGACAGGGGTATGGCTACACCTTC
-	TRBJ2-1	TRBD1	TRBV5-1	CASSKGQGQLYNEQFF	TGCGCCAGCAGCAAGGGACAGGGCCAACTCTACAATGAGCAGTTCTTC
-	TRBJ1-5	-	TRBV6-8	CASSYTREYQPQHF	TGTGCCAGCAGTTACACCAGGGAGTATCAGCCCCAGCATTTT
-	TRBJ1-5	-	TRBV28	CASSSPRPGNQPQHF	TGTGCCAGCAGTTCCCCGCGGCCCGGGAATCAGCCCCAGCATTTT
-	TRBJ1-2	-	TRBV5-1	CASSLYRSTAGYGYTF	TGCGCCAGCAGCTTGTATCGTTCGACAGCCGGCTATGGCTACACCTTC
medium-sized	TRBJ2-5	TRBD2	TRBV6-1	CASSEVATGGGETQYF	TGTGCCAGCAGTGAAGTCGCCACGGGAGGCGGAGAGACCCAGTACTTC
few	TRBJ2-7	-	TRBV23-1	CASSQRVGCEQYF	TGCGCCAGCAGTCAACGGGTAGGGTGCGAGCAGTACTTC
-	TRBJ2-2	TRBD2	TRBV19	CAAARSSGGAGTGELFF	TGTGCCGCCGCGCGGTCGAGCGGGGGGGCCGGTACCGGGGAGCTGTTTTTT
medium-sized	TRBJ1-5	-	TRBV6-8	CASRMSSNQPQHF	TGTGCCAGCAGAATGAGTAGCAATCAGCCCCAGCATTTT
-	TRBJ1-1	-	TRBV29-1	CSVESQGSTEAFF	TGCAGCGTTGAAAGCCAGGGAAGCACTGAAGCTTTCTTT
hyperexpanded	TRBJ2-1	TRBD2	TRBV30	CALILLWLAGTPAYNEQFF	TGTGCCCTCATCCTTCTTTGGCTAGCGGGTACTCCCGCCTACAATGAGCAGTTCTTC
-	TRBJ2-7	-	TRBV19	CASSILRGSLYEQYF	TGTGCCAGTAGTATACTTCGGGGCAGCCTCTACGAGCAGTACTTC
-	TRBJ2-7	-	TRBV10-2	CASSDGKVYEQYF	TGCGCCAGCAGTGACGGGAAGGTCTACGAGCAGTACTTC
-	TRBJ1-1	-	TRBV18	CASSPDGVMNTEAFF	TGTGCCAGCTCACCGGACGGAGTCATGAACACTGAAGCTTTCTTT
-	TRBJ2-3	-	TRBV19	CASSPRQTTDTQYF	TGTGCCAGTAGTCCCCGTCAGACCACAGATACGCAGTATTTT
few	TRBJ1-5	-	TRBV19	CASSIIAQPQHF	TGTGCCAGTAGTATAATCGCTCAGCCCCAGCATTTT
-	TRBJ2-5	-	TRBV6-8	CASRVTGIGETQYF	TGTGCCAGCAGGGTTACAGGGATAGGAGAGACCCAGTACTTC
-	TRBJ2-7	-	TRBV28	CASSPYTGRDYEQYF	TGTGCCAGCAGTCCGTACACAGGCAGGGACTACGAGCAGTACTTC
-	TRBJ2-1	-	TRBV9	CASSQAAGNSYNEQFF	TGTGCCAGCAGCCAAGCCGCGGGGAATTCCTACAATGAGCAGTTCTTC
-	TRBJ2-1	-	TRBV19	CASSIDPGGSYNEQFF	TGTGCCAGTAGTATAGATCCCGGAGGCTCCTACAATGAGCAGTTCTTC
-	TRBJ2-5	-	TRBV30	CAWSESVETQYF	TGTGCCTGGAGTGAGTCGGTGGAGACCCAGTACTTC
-	TRBJ2-1	TRBD2	TRBV10-3	CASYSLAGDLNEQFF	TGTGCCAGCTATTCCCTAGCGGGGGACCTCAATGAGCAGTTCTTC
few	TRBJ2-5	TRBD2	TRBV11-3	CASSGRLAEQETQYF	TGTGCCAGCAGCGGACGACTAGCGGAGCAAGAGACCCAGTACTTC
-	TRBJ1-1	-	TRBV18	CASSTWGTEAFF	TGTGCCAGCTCAACATGGGGCACTGAAGCTTTCTTT
-	TRBJ2-2	-	TRBV14	CASSQLRELFF	TGTGCCAGCAGCCAATTGAGGGAGCTGTTTTTT
large	TRBJ1-1	-	TRBV28	CASTLGVTEAFF	TGTGCCAGCACCCTGGGGGTGACTGAAGCTTTCTTT
-	TRBJ2-2	-	TRBV6-1	CASSEARGWAGELFF	TGTGCCAGCAGTGAAGCGAGGGGATGGGCCGGGGAGCTGTTTTTT
once	TRBJ2-7	TRBD1	TRBV29-1	CSVRITGGEQYF	TGCAGCGTCCGGATTACAGGGGGCGAGCAGTACTTC
few	TRBJ1-4	TRBD1	TRBV11-3	CASSLPGGGNEKLFF	TGTGCCAGCAGCTTGCCAGGGGGAGGAAATGAAAAACTGTTTTTT
medium-sized	TRBJ1-1	TRBD1	TRBV11-3	CASSVDRAALGTEAFF	TGTGCCAGCAGCGTGGACAGGGCCGCCCTGGGGACTGAAGCTTTCTTT
-	TRBJ1-1	-	TRBV30	CAWSKGQMNTEAFF	TGTGCCTGGAGTAAGGGGCAGATGAACACTGAAGCTTTCTTT
-	TRBJ1-1	-	TRBV6-8	CAISARGNTEAFF	TGTGCCATCAGTGCCCGGGGGAACACTGAAGCTTTCTTT
-	TRBJ2-3	-	TRBV4-1	CASSQYGTSSTDTQYF	TGCGCCAGCAGCCAATATGGGACTTCTAGCACAGATACGCAGTATTTT
-	TRBJ1-2	TRBD1	TRBV11-3	CASSLGSGQVHGYTF	TGTGCCAGCAGCCTTGGCTCGGGACAGGTCCATGGCTACACCTTC
-	TRBJ1-1	-	TRBV5-1	CASSPGGRTGTEAFF	TGCGCCAGCAGCCCGGGGGGAAGGACGGGCACTGAAGCTTTCTTT
-	TRBJ1-2	-	TRBV15	CATSTRRGQSYGYTF	TGTGCCACCAGCACCCGTCGAGGGCAGAGCTATGGCTACACCTTC
few	TRBJ2-1	TRBD2	TRBV10-3	CAISEYRTSGMIQNEQFF	TGTGCCATCAGTGAGTACCGGACTAGCGGGATGATTCAAAATGAGCAGTTCTTC
-	TRBJ1-5	-	TRBV19	CASNIGWQANQPQHF	TGTGCCAGTAACATCGGTTGGCAGGCCAATCAGCCCCAGCATTTT
medium-sized	TRBJ2-1	TRBD2	TRBV11-3	CASSLSLAGDEQFF	TGTGCCAGCAGCTTAAGCCTAGCGGGAGATGAGCAGTTCTTC
-	TRBJ1-6	-	TRBV29-1	CSVRGRGRPIRGTYNSPLHF	TGCAGCGTTCGTGGTCGGGGCAGACCAATTCGAGGCACCTATAATTCACCCCTCCACTTT